Below, one T cell receptor beta chain is given with its context. Its cognate antigen is unknown. The source of the sample is a study of vaccination and CD4 T cells after COVID-19. In the study overall: Across the group, participants received two doses of either BNT162b2 or mRNA-1273 vaccine. Stimulation used overlapping spike peptides from SARS-CoV-2, HCoV-NL63, HCoV-OC43 and HCoV-229E.

The V and J ends lost 6 bases and 7 bases respectively, with 10 bases between them. This CDR3 spans 13 amino acids. The germline gives CDR1 LNHDA, CDR2 SQIVND (reference sequence). Oncomine TCR Beta short-read sequencing was applied to DNA from cultured CD4+ T cells. TCRdb ran MiXCR on the PCR reads and lists one entry per CDR3 protein. The data show about 5,400 distinct CDR3 sequences, under 40% seen once. Treatment noted: approximately nine-day PBMC culture with coronavirus spike peptide pools or control peptides (ViraFEST assay). The gene calls are TRBV19 and TRBJ1-6; D uncertain. The origin of this receptor is a human donor who had recovered from COVID-19. The sample was CD4+ T cells from blood, cultured in vitro, taken after SARS-CoV-2 vaccination. The CDR3 DNA is TGTGCCAGTAGAACAACGGGGAATTCACCCCTCCACTTT. This translates into CASRTTGNSPLHF.